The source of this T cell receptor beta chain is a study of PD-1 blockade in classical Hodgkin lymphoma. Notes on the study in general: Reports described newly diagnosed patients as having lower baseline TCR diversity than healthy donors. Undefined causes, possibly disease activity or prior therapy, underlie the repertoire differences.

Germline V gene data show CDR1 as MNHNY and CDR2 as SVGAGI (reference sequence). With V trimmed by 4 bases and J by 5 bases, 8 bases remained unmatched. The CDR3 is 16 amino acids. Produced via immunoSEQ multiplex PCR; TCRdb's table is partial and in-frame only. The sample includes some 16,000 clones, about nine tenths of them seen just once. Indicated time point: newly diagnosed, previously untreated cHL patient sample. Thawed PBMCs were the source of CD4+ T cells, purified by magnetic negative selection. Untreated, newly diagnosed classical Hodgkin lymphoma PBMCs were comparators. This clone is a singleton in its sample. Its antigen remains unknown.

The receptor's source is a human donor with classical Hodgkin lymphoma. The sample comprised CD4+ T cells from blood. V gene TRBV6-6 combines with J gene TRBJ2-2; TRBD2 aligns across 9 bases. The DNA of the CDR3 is TGTGCCAGCAGTTGGTACTCAGCGGGGGGAACCGGGGAGCTGTTTTTT. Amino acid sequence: CASSWYSAGGTGELFF.